These T cell receptor beta chains were read from a single sample in a study of Tregs in tolerant kidney transplant recipients. The antigens these receptors bind are not known. Some clones are missing from TCRdb's copy, which holds only in-frame ones; the method was immunoSEQ multiplex PCR. The table has just over 30,000 clones, over 65% seen once. Source material: Tregs from blood cultured with allogeneic cells. The receptors derive from a human donor in good health. The CDR3 runs from the conserved cysteine through the conserved F or W. The order of the fields is J gene, V gene, clone size, D gene, CDR3 protein, CDR3 DNA. The D gene is left open where the match is weak. The size of a clone is reported for some rows only, either as once, few or many, or as a class for expanded clones.

TRBJ1-2	TRBV6-5	-	TRBD1	CASSYLGQESYTF	TGTGCCAGCAGTTACTTGGGACAGGAGAGCTACACCTTC
TRBJ2-3	TRBV6-4	-	TRBD2	CASSYLADTHTQYF	TGTGCCAGCAGTTATCTAGCGGATACCCATACGCAGTATTTT
TRBJ1-2	TRBV4-2	once	TRBD1	CASSLQGGSYGYTF	TGTGCCAGCAGCTTACAGGGGGGCAGCTATGGCTACACCTTC
TRBJ2-5	TRBV5-5	-	TRBD1	CASSFGTGGETQYF	TGTGCCAGCAGCTTCGGGACAGGCGGGGAGACCCAGTACTTC
TRBJ1-2	TRBV28	-	TRBD1	CASSRTGGGLYGYTF	TGTGCCAGCAGCCGGACAGGAGGGGGACTCTATGGCTACACCTTC
TRBJ2-3	TRBV7-2	-	-	CASSLGAGIDTQYF	TGTGCCAGCAGCTTAGGGGCAGGGATAGATACGCAGTATTTT
TRBJ1-4	TRBV5-4	-	-	CASAVDATNEKLFF	TGTGCCAGTGCCGTCGATGCAACTAATGAAAAACTGTTTTTT
TRBJ2-7	TRBV4-1	-	TRBD1	CASSQDRDRGFRYEQYF	TGCGCCAGCAGCCAAGATCGGGACAGGGGGTTCAGGTACGAGCAGTACTTC
TRBJ2-3	TRBV9	-	TRBD2	CASSAAPALAGVGTDTQYF	TGTGCCAGCAGCGCGGCACCGGCTCTAGCGGGTGTTGGGACAGATACGCAGTATTTT
TRBJ2-1	TRBV6-6	-	-	CASSFPGTQNNEQFF	TGTGCCAGCAGTTTTCCCGGGACACAGAACAATGAGCAGTTCTTC
TRBJ1-1	TRBV5-4	-	-	CASSSQKRNTEAFF	TGTGCCAGCAGCTCGCAGAAGAGGAACACTGAAGCTTTCTTT
TRBJ2-5	TRBV2	-	TRBD2	CASSAVLAGAQTQYF	TGTGCCAGCAGTGCAGTTCTAGCGGGAGCCCAGACCCAGTACTTC
TRBJ1-2	TRBV19	-	TRBD1	CATTDRGPYGYTF	TGTGCCACCACGGACAGGGGGCCTTATGGCTACACTTTC
TRBJ1-1	TRBV11-2	-	-	CASSFSRGYTEAFF	TGTGCCAGCAGCTTTAGTCGGGGTTACACTGAAGCTTTCTTT
TRBJ2-1	TRBV27	-	TRBD2	CASSPSSGWRVNEQFF	TGTGCCAGCAGTCCCTCTAGCGGGTGGAGGGTCAATGAGCAGTTCTTC
TRBJ2-5	TRBV20-1	-	-	CSARDRGAQYF	TGCAGTGCTAGAGATAGAGGGGCCCAGTACTTC
TRBJ1-2	TRBV10-3	-	TRBD1	CAISELTGGIRVDGYTF	TGTGCCATCAGTGAGTTGACAGGGGGCATAAGGGTTGATGGCTACACCTTC
TRBJ2-5	TRBV15	-	-	CATNHGQNQETQYF	TGTGCCACCAACCACGGGCAGAACCAAGAGACCCAGTACTTC
TRBJ1-5	TRBV6-1	-	-	CASHAGPVWPQHF	TGTGCCAGCCACGCCGGTCCTGTTTGGCCCCAGCATTTT
TRBJ2-3	TRBV4-3	-	-	CASSQERLDTDTQYF	TGCGCCAGCAGCCAAGAGCGGTTAGACACAGATACGCAGTATTTT
TRBJ1-2	TRBV21-1	-	-	CASPYRGLRDGYTF	TGTGCCAGCCCTTACAGGGGGTTACGGGATGGCTACACCTTC
TRBJ1-5	TRBV30	-	-	CAWSPRGGGQPQHF	TGTGCCTGGAGCCCCCGGGGTGGGGGTCAGCCCCAGCATTTT
TRBJ2-2	TRBV27	-	-	CASSFRGGGTGELFF	TGTGCCAGCAGTTTCAGGGGAGGAGGAACCGGGGAGCTGTTTTTT
TRBJ1-1	TRBV20-1	-	-	CSAIRNTEAFF	TGCAGTGCCATAAGGAACACTGAAGCTTTCTTT
TRBJ2-7	TRBV29-1	once	-	CSVQDPRAEQYF	TGCAGCGTCCAAGACCCTCGGGCTGAGCAGTACTTC
TRBJ2-1	TRBV7-6	-	-	CASSPNIENEQFF	TGTGCCAGCAGCCCTAATATAGAGAATGAGCAGTTCTTC